These T cell receptor beta chains were read from a single sample in a study of blood T cell repertoires in COVID-19. Measured with immunoSEQ multiplex PCR; TCRdb has only the in-frame clones, and not every one. The table has 330,000 or so clones, roughly 90% seen once. Material for sequencing was PBMCs or T cells enriched from blood (not recorded which). The receptors here all came from a woman in her thirties who had recovered from COVID-19. The CDR3 runs from the conserved cysteine through the conserved F or W. The D gene is left open where the match is weak. Where a row states a size, it is once, few, many or the class of an expanded clone; other rows omit it.

v_call: TRBV28; clone_size: .; j_call: TRBJ2-7; d_call: .; cdr3_aa: CASSEATETYSYEQYF; cdr3_nt: TGTGCCAGCAGCGAAGCGACAGAGACCTACTCCTACGAGCAGTACTTC
v_call: TRBV5-4; clone_size: .; j_call: TRBJ2-7; d_call: TRBD2; cdr3_aa: CASSFGTSGYEQYF; cdr3_nt: TGTGCCAGCAGCTTCGGGACTAGCGGCTACGAGCAGTACTTC
v_call: TRBV11-2; clone_size: .; j_call: TRBJ2-4; d_call: .; cdr3_aa: CASSSPGGIRTKNIQYF; cdr3_nt: TGTGCCAGCAGCTCCCCAGGAGGGATTCGAACCAAAAACATTCAGTACTTC
v_call: TRBV4-3; clone_size: .; j_call: TRBJ2-3; d_call: TRBD2; cdr3_aa: CASSPRWRGGSTSISTDTQYF; cdr3_nt: TGCGCCAGCAGCCCGCGCTGGCGGGGGGGCTCCACATCTATTAGCACAGATACGCAGTATTTT
v_call: TRBV18; clone_size: .; j_call: TRBJ1-2; d_call: TRBD1; cdr3_aa: CASSTDRDSGGYTF; cdr3_nt: TGTGCCAGCTCAACTGACAGGGATAGCGGTGGCTACACCTTC
v_call: TRBV6-1; clone_size: .; j_call: TRBJ2-5; d_call: .; cdr3_aa: CASSEVAVETQYF; cdr3_nt: TGTGCCAGCAGTGAAGTAGCGGTAGAGACCCAGTACTTC
v_call: TRBV11-2; clone_size: .; j_call: TRBJ1-3; d_call: TRBD1; cdr3_aa: CASRQGIGDTIYF; cdr3_nt: TGTGCCAGCAGACAGGGGATTGGGGACACCATATATTTT
v_call: TRBV11-2; clone_size: .; j_call: TRBJ2-3; d_call: TRBD1; cdr3_aa: CASSLRDRGIDTQYF; cdr3_nt: TGTGCCAGCAGCCTCCGGGACAGGGGTATAGATACGCAGTATTTT
v_call: TRBV9; clone_size: .; j_call: TRBJ2-6; d_call: .; cdr3_aa: CASSVLSGANVLTF; cdr3_nt: TGTGCCAGCAGCGTACTGAGTGGGGCCAACGTCCTGACTTTC
v_call: TRBV4-3; clone_size: .; j_call: TRBJ1-2; d_call: .; cdr3_aa: CASSLYLQGMGGYTF; cdr3_nt: TGCGCCAGCAGCCTATATCTACAGGGAATGGGAGGCTACACCTTC
v_call: TRBV7-9; clone_size: .; j_call: TRBJ1-3; d_call: .; cdr3_aa: CASSSKGGSGNTIYF; cdr3_nt: TGTGCCAGCAGTTCCAAAGGGGGCTCTGGAAACACCATATATTTT
v_call: TRBV27; clone_size: .; j_call: TRBJ2-4; d_call: .; cdr3_aa: CASLGTGKGENIQYF; cdr3_nt: TGTGCCAGCTTGGGAACAGGAAAGGGGGAAAACATTCAGTACTTC
v_call: TRBV7-2; clone_size: .; j_call: TRBJ2-3; d_call: TRBD2; cdr3_aa: CASSPRTSVSTDTQYF; cdr3_nt: TGTGCCAGCAGCCCCCGGACTAGCGTGAGCACAGATACGCAGTATTTT
v_call: TRBV24-1; clone_size: .; j_call: TRBJ2-1; d_call: .; cdr3_aa: CATMGDYNEQFF; cdr3_nt: TGTGCCACTATGGGAGATTACAATGAGCAGTTCTTC
v_call: TRBV28; clone_size: once; j_call: TRBJ1-6; d_call: .; cdr3_aa: CASSLNSPLHF; cdr3_nt: TGTGCCAGCAGCCTTAATTCACCCCTCCACTTT
v_call: TRBV7-2; clone_size: once; j_call: TRBJ2-7; d_call: .; cdr3_aa: CASSPGGITYEQYF; cdr3_nt: TGTGCCAGCAGCCCCGGAGGGATTACCTACGAGCAGTACTTC
v_call: TRBV18; clone_size: .; j_call: TRBJ2-7; d_call: .; cdr3_aa: CASSPQGGPTSSYEQYF; cdr3_nt: TGTGCCAGCTCACCCCAGGGGGGTCCTACTAGCTCCTACGAGCAGTACTTC
v_call: TRBV15; clone_size: .; j_call: TRBJ1-5; d_call: .; cdr3_aa: CATSPQGNQPQHF; cdr3_nt: TGTGCCACCAGCCCTCAGGGGAATCAGCCCCAGCATTTT
v_call: TRBV7-2; clone_size: .; j_call: TRBJ2-5; d_call: TRBD1; cdr3_aa: CASSAQGVQTQYF; cdr3_nt: TGTGCCAGCAGCGCCCAGGGGGTCCAGACCCAGTACTTC
v_call: TRBV5-1; clone_size: .; j_call: TRBJ1-2; d_call: TRBD1; cdr3_aa: CASSLEPGGLDGYTF; cdr3_nt: TGCGCCAGCAGCTTGGAGCCAGGGGGTCTCGATGGCTACACCTTC
v_call: TRBV10-3; clone_size: .; j_call: TRBJ2-7; d_call: TRBD1; cdr3_aa: CATEITGTGRDEQYF; cdr3_nt: TGTGCCACGGAGATCACCGGGACAGGACGCGACGAGCAGTACTTC
v_call: TRBV28; clone_size: .; j_call: TRBJ1-5; d_call: .; cdr3_aa: CASSLKFRGDQPQHF; cdr3_nt: TGTGCCAGCAGTTTGAAGTTCAGGGGAGATCAGCCCCAGCATTTT
v_call: TRBV21-1; clone_size: .; j_call: TRBJ1-4; d_call: .; cdr3_aa: CASSTRGGKATNEKLFF; cdr3_nt: TGTGCCAGCAGCACGAGGGGGGGAAAAGCAACTAATGAAAAACTGTTTTTT
v_call: TRBV5-6; clone_size: .; j_call: TRBJ1-1; d_call: .; cdr3_aa: CASSLGGPEAFF; cdr3_nt: TGTGCCAGCAGCTTGGGCGGGCCTGAAGCTTTCTTT
v_call: TRBV7-2; clone_size: .; j_call: TRBJ2-5; d_call: .; cdr3_aa: CASSPSVGAGWTQYF; cdr3_nt: TGTGCCAGCAGCCCCTCTGTTGGTGCGGGTTGGACCCAGTACTTC
v_call: TRBV5-5; clone_size: .; j_call: TRBJ2-7; d_call: TRBD1; cdr3_aa: CASSFQTGENEQYF; cdr3_nt: TGTGCCAGCAGCTTCCAGACAGGGGAGAACGAGCAGTACTTC
v_call: TRBV19; clone_size: .; j_call: TRBJ1-3; d_call: .; cdr3_aa: CASTPRSYSGNTIYF; cdr3_nt: TGTGCCAGTACCCCCCGCAGTTACTCTGGAAACACCATATATTTT
v_call: TRBV11-2; clone_size: .; j_call: TRBJ1-2; d_call: TRBD1; cdr3_aa: CASTAGTGAYGYTF; cdr3_nt: TGTGCCAGCACGGCCGGGACAGGGGCTTATGGCTACACCTTC
v_call: TRBV6-6; clone_size: .; j_call: TRBJ2-7; d_call: .; cdr3_aa: CASSLRLDTREQYF; cdr3_nt: TGTGCCAGCAGTCTCCGTTTGGACACGCGGGAGCAGTACTTC
v_call: TRBV5-4; clone_size: .; j_call: TRBJ2-7; d_call: .; cdr3_aa: CASSPPGHEGYEQYF; cdr3_nt: TGTGCCAGCAGCCCCCCCGGACATGAAGGCTACGAGCAGTACTTC
v_call: TRBV7-3; clone_size: .; j_call: TRBJ2-7; d_call: .; cdr3_aa: CASSLSYSYEQYF; cdr3_nt: TGTGCCAGCAGCTTATCCTACTCCTACGAGCAGTACTTC
v_call: TRBV9; clone_size: .; j_call: TRBJ2-5; d_call: .; cdr3_aa: CASSVGGSGKETQYF; cdr3_nt: TGTGCCAGCAGCGTAGGTGGGAGTGGTAAAGAGACCCAGTACTTC
v_call: TRBV5-1; clone_size: once; j_call: TRBJ2-7; d_call: .; cdr3_aa: CASSIDTFYEQYF; cdr3_nt: TGCGCCAGCAGCATCGACACCTTCTACGAGCAGTACTTC
v_call: TRBV7-2; clone_size: few; j_call: TRBJ1-6; d_call: TRBD1; cdr3_aa: CASSPGQGRIHRLSPLHF; cdr3_nt: TGTGCCAGCAGCCCCGGACAGGGGCGCATACATAGGCTATCACCCCTCCACTTT
v_call: TRBV2; clone_size: .; j_call: TRBJ2-1; d_call: TRBD2; cdr3_aa: CASIGGGLVGEQFF; cdr3_nt: TGTGCCAGCATAGGCGGGGGGCTAGTCGGCGAGCAGTTCTTC
v_call: TRBV18; clone_size: once; j_call: TRBJ2-3; d_call: .; cdr3_aa: CASSPDRERPTDTQYF; cdr3_nt: TGTGCCAGCTCACCAGATCGGGAGAGGCCCACAGATACGCAGTATTTT
v_call: TRBV9; clone_size: .; j_call: TRBJ2-1; d_call: .; cdr3_aa: CASSIRRGDEQFF; cdr3_nt: TGTGCCAGCAGCATTCGTAGGGGCGATGAGCAGTTCTTC
v_call: TRBV10-3; clone_size: .; j_call: TRBJ2-7; d_call: TRBD1; cdr3_aa: CAISATGGSYEQYF; cdr3_nt: TGTGCCATCAGTGCCACAGGGGGCTCCTACGAGCAGTACTTC
v_call: TRBV7-9; clone_size: .; j_call: TRBJ2-1; d_call: .; cdr3_aa: CASSLATQGNQQFF; cdr3_nt: TGTGCCAGCAGCCTAGCAACCCAGGGAAATCAGCAGTTCTTC
v_call: TRBV13; clone_size: .; j_call: TRBJ2-1; d_call: .; cdr3_aa: CASRPGRSYNEQFF; cdr3_nt: TGTGCCAGCAGGCCGGGAAGGTCCTACAATGAGCAGTTCTTC